The text below deals with one T cell receptor (beta chain). No antigen is known for it. Collection yielded roughly 2.5 ml of blood per donor. The data stem from a study of monozygotic twins with inflammatory bowel disease. Whole-study results and caveats: Ultimately, a single strong signal or clonotype associated with IBD was not supported.

Germline V gene data show CDR1 as LNHNV and CDR2 as YYDKDF (reference sequence). This CDR3 has 17 amino acids. Each TCR library used roughly 4,000 ng of total RNA. Researchers used template switching to add UMIs featuring a 6-nucleotide sample barcode. For each CDR3 protein, TCRdb gives one entry from its re-call of the 5' RACE reads, without DNA. The sample data list about 380,000 distinct CDR3 sequences. This chain joins TRBV15 and TRBJ2-7; there is no DNA to check the TCRdb D call of TRBD2. This TCR was recovered from a human donor with ulcerative colitis or Crohn's disease, or a healthy co-twin of an affected twin (not recorded which). The sample taken for sequencing was blood. The CDR3 here is CATSRDGLAGPSYEQYF.